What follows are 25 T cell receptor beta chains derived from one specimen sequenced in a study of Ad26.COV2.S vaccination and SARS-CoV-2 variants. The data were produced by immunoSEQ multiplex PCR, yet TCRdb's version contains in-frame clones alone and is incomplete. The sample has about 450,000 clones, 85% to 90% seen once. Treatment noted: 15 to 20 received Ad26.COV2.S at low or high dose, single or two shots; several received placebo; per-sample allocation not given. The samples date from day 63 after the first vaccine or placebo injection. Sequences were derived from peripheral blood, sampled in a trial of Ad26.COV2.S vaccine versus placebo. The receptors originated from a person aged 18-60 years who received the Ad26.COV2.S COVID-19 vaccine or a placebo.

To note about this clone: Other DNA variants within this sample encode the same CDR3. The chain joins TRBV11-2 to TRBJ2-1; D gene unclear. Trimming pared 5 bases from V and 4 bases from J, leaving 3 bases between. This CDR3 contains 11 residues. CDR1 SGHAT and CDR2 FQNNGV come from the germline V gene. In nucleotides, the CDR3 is TGTGCCAGCAGCCCATACAATGAGCAGTTCTTC. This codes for CASSPYNEQFF.

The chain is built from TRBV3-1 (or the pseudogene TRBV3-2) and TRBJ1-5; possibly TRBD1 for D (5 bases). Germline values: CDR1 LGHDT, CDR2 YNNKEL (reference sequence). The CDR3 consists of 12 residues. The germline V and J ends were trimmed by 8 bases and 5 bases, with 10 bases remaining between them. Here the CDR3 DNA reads TGTGCCAGCGGGGCGTCCGATCAGCCCCAGCATTTT. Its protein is CASGASDQPQHF.

This CDR3 reads CASSLALAGAHEQFF. As DNA, the CDR3 is TGTGCCAGCAGCTTAGCACTAGCGGGGGCCCATGAGCAGTTCTTC. The chain links TRBV7-3 to TRBJ2-1; 11 bases fit TRBD2. Germline loops: CDR1 SGHTA, CDR2 FQGTGA. The CDR3 is made up of 15 amino acids. The V gene end was trimmed by 2 bases and the J gene end by 8 bases; junction bases not matched to a gene: 5.

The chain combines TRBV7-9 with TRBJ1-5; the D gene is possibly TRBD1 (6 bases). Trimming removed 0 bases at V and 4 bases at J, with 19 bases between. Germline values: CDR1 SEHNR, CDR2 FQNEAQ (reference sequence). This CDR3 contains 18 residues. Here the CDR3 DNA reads TGTGCCAGCAGCTTAGCCCTTCACGCGGACAGCCTTAATCAGCCCCAGCATTTT. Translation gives CASSLALHADSLNQPQHF.

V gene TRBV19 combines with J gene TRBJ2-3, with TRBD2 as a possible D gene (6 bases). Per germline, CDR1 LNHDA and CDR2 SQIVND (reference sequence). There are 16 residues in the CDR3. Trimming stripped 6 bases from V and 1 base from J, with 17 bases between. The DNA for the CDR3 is TGTGCCAGTAGCCAACCCGGAGGGGTCGGCACAGATACGCAGTATTTT. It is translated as CASSQPGGVGTDTQYF.

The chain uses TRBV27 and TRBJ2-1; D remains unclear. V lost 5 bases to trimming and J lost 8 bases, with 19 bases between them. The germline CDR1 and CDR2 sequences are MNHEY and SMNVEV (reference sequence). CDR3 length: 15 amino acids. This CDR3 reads CASSAAGQAPHEQFF. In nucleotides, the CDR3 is TGTGCCAGCAGTGCCGCCGGGCAGGCCCCTCATGAGCAGTTCTTC.

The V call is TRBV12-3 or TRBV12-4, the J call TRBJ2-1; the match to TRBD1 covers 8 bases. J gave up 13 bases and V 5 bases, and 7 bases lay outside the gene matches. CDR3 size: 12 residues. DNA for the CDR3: TGTGCCAGCAGTGGGACAGGAATGGAACAGTTCTTC. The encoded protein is CASSGTGMEQFF.

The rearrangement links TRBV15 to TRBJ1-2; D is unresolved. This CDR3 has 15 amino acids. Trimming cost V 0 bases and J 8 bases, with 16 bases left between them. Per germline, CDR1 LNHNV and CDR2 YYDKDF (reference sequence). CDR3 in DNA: TGTGCCACCAGCAGAGAACGAACCCGAATCGGGGGCTACACCTTC. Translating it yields CATSRERTRIGGYTF.

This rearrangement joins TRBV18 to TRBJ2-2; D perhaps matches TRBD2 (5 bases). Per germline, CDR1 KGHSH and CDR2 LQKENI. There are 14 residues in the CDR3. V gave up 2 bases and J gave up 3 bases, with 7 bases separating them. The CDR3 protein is CASSPMRDTGELFF. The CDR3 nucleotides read TGTGCCAGCTCACCAATGAGGGACACCGGGGAGCTGTTTTTT.

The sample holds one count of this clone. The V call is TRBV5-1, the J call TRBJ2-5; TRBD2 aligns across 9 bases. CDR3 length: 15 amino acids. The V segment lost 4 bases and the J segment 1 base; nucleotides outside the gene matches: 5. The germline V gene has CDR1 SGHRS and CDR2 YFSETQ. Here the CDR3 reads CASSGRGGPQETQYF. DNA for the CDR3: TGCGCCAGCAGCGGGCGGGGGGGCCCCCAAGAGACCCAGTACTTC.

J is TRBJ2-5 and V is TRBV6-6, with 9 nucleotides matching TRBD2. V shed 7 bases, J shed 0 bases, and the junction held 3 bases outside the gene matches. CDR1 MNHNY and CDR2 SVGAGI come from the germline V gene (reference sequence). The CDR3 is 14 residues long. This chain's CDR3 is CASTVAGDQETQYF. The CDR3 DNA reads TGTGCCAGCACCGTAGCGGGGGACCAAGAGACCCAGTACTTC.

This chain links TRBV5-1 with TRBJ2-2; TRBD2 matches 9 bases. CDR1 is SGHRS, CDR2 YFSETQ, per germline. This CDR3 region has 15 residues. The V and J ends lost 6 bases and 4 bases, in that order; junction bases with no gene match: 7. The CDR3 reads CASKQRGDITGELFF. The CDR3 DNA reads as TGCGCCAGCAAGCAGCGGGGGGATATCACCGGGGAGCTGTTTTTT.

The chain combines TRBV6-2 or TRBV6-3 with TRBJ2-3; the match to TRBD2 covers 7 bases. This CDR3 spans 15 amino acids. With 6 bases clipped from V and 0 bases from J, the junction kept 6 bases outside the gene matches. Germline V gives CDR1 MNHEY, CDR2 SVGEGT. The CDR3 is CASSQKAGSTDTQYF. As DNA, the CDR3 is TGTGCCAGCAGCCAAAAAGCGGGAAGCACAGATACGCAGTATTTT.

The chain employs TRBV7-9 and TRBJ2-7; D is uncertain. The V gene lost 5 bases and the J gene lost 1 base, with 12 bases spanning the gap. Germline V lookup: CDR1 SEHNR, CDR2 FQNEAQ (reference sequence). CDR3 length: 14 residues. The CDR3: CASSPEYASYEQYF. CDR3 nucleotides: TGTGCCAGCAGCCCAGAATATGCGTCCTACGAGCAGTACTTC.

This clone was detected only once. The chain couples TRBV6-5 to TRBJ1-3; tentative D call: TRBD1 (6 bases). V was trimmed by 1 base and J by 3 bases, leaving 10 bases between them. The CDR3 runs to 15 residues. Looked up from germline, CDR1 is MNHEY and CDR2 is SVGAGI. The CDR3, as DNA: TGTGCCAGCAGTTACTGGGCAGGGGTTGGAAACACCATATATTTT. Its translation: CASSYWAGVGNTIYF.

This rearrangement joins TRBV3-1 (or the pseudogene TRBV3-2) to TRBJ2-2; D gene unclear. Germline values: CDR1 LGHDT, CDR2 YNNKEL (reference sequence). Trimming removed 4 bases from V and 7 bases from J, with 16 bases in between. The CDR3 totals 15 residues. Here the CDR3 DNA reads TGTGCCAGCAGCCTCCCGGGTGTTATCGGCGGGGAGCTGTTTTTT. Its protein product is CASSLPGVIGGELFF.

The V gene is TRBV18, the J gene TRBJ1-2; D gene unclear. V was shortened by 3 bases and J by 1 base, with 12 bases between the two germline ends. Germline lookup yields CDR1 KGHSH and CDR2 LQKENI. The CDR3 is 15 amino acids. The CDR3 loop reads CASSPGSGNNYGYTF. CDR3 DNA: TGTGCCAGCTCACCCGGTTCGGGCAATAACTATGGCTACACCTTC.

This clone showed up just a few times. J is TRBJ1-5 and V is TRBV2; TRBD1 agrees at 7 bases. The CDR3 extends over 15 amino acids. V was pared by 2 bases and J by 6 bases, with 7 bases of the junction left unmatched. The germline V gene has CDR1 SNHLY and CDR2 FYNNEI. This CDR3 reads CASSEIPTGSQPQHF. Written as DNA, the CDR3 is TGTGCCAGCAGTGAAATCCCGACAGGGAGTCAGCCCCAGCATTTT.

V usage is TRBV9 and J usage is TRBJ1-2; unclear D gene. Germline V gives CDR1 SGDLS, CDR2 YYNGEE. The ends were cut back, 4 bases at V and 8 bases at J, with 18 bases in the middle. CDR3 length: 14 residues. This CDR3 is CASSSLNGVAGYTF. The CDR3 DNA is TGTGCCAGCAGCTCCCTTAACGGGGTGGCGGGCTACACCTTC.

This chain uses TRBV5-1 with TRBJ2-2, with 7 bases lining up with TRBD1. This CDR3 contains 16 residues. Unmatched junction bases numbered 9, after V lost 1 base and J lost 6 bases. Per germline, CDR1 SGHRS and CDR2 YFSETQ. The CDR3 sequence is CASSLYAGGTSGELFF. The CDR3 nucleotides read TGCGCCAGCAGCTTGTATGCAGGGGGTACGTCCGGGGAGCTGTTTTTT.

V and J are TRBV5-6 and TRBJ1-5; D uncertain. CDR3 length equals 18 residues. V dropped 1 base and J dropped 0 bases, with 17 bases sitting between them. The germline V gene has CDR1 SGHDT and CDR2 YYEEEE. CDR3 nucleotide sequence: TGTGCCAGCAGCTTGACGGAAAGAGGAACTTATAGCAATCAGCCCCAGCATTTT. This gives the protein CASSLTERGTYSNQPQHF.

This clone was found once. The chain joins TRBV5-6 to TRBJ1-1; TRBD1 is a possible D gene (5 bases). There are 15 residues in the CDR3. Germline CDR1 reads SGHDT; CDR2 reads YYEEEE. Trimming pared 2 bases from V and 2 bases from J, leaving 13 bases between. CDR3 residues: CASSFGGHLNTEAFF. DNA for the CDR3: TGTGCCAGCAGCTTCGGAGGACACTTAAACACTGAAGCTTTCTTT.

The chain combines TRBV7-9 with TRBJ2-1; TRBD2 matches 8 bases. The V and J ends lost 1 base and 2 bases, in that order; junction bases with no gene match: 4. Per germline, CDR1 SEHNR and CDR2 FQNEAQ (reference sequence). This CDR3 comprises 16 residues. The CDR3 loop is CASSLGAGGPYNEQFF. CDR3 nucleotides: TGTGCCAGCAGCTTAGGTGCGGGAGGCCCCTACAATGAGCAGTTCTTC.

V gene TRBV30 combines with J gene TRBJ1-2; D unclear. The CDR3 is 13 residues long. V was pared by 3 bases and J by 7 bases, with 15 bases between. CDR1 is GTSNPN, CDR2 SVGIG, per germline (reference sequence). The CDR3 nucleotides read TGTGCCTGGAGCAGAAGTCATTCGGGTGGCTACACCTTC. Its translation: CAWSRSHSGGYTF.

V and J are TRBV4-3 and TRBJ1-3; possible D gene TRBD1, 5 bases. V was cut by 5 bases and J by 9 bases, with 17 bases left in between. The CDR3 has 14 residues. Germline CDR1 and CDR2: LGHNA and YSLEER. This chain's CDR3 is CASSLQATGPTIYF. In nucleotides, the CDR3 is TGCGCCAGCAGCTTACAGGCTACGGGCCCCACCATATATTTT.